This T cell receptor (beta chain) was documented in a study of T cell responses to AZD1222 COVID-19 vaccine. Findings of the study overall: Seropositive AZD1222 recipients at baseline numbered only five or six. An increase in Spike-specific TCR breadth and depth was observed after two AZD1222 doses.

A note on this clone: Antigen unknown.

V lost 4 bases, J lost 4 bases, and 14 bases lay in between. Germline lookup yields CDR1 MDHEN and CDR2 SYDVKM. The CDR3 is 15 amino acids. Sequencing was performed with immunoSEQ multiplex PCR; in TCRdb, only in-frame clones are kept and a portion is missing. The sample includes over 150,000 clones, 80% to 90% of them seen just once. The chain carries TRBV28 and TRBJ1-3, with unresolved D. This specimen consisted of peripheral blood, obtained on day 0 of MenACWY control vaccination. The TCR originated in an adult in good health. The CDR3 is CASSSPAGGGNTIYF. CDR3 bases: TGTGCCAGCAGTTCCCCCGCAGGAGGAGGAAACACCATATATTTT.